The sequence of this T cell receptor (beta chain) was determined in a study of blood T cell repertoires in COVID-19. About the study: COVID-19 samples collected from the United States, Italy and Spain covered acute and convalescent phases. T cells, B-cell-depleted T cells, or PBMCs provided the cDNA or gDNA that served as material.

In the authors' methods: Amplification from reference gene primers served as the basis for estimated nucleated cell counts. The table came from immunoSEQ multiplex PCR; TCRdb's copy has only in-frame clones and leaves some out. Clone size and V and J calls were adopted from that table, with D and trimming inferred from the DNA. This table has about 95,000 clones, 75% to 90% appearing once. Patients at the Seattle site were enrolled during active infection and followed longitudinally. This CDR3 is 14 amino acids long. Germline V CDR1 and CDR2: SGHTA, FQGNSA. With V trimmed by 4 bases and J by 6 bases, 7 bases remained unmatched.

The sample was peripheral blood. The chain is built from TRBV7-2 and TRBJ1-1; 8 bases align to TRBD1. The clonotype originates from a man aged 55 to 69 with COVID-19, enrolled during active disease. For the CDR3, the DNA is TGTGCCAGCAGCTCCCAGGGGGCTTTAGCTGAAGCTTTCTTT. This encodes CASSSQGALAEAFF.